The source of this TCR beta chain is a study of blood T cell repertoires in COVID-19. Across the whole study: The analysed material was cDNA or gDNA that came from T cells, B-cell-depleted T cells, or PBMCs.

This CDR3 is built from 13 residues. The V gene lost 8 bases and the J gene lost 7 bases, with 18 bases spanning the gap. Per the original data handling: Counts of nucleated cells, estimated from reference gene primer amplification, were obtained. TCRdb's table, derived via immunoSEQ multiplex PCR, lists solely in-frame clones and lacks some. From that table come the V and J calls and clone size; the DNA was used to work out D and trimming. Of about 480,000 clones listed, over 75% were seen once; the top ten hold about 1.7%. Before being deemed recovered, Cohort 3 donors had two negative PCRs, clearance, or symptom resolution.

The chain has TRBV12-3 or TRBV12-4 and TRBJ2-7; D might be TRBD1 (6 bases). Sequencing input: PBMCs or T cells enriched from blood (not recorded which). The sequence derives from a woman between 40 and 50 years old who had recovered from COVID-19. The CDR3 DNA reads as TGTGCCAGCGGGGAACAGGGCGTCGGAGAGCAGTACTTC. Translated: CASGEQGVGEQYF.